The 14 T cell receptor beta chains below come from one sample, sequenced in a study of CD8 T cells in ankylosing spondylitis. The study's findings and limits: Apparently characteristic of ankylosing spondylitis blood was a TCR beta motif (about eight highly homologous variants).

Each CDR3 protein is one row after TCRdb ran MiXCR on the 5' RACE reads. Of 750,000 to 850,000 distinct CDR3 sequences listed, roughly 12% are singletons. For these receptors, no antigen is known. The source material was blood, either unsorted or a sorted T cell fraction (not recorded which). Source of these receptors: a male donor with ankylosing spondylitis.

This clonotype came up many times. The chain couples TRBV12-3 or TRBV12-4 to TRBJ2-4, with 9 nucleotides matching TRBD1. The V and J ends lost 4 bases and 9 bases, in that order; junction bases with no gene match: 7. The CDR3 is made up of 14 amino acids. The DNA of the CDR3 is TGTGCCAGCAGTTCCCTCGGACAGGGGACCATTCAGTACTTC. It translates to CASSSLGQGTIQYF.

This clonotype was counted many times. V usage is TRBV9 and J usage is TRBJ2-2, with a weak D call TRBD2 (5 bases). The CDR3 is 14 residues long. Looked up from germline, CDR1 is SGDLS and CDR2 is YYNGEE. Deletions cut 3 bases from V and 2 bases from J, with 8 bases between. The CDR3 sequence: CASSGTLNTGELFF. Written as DNA, the CDR3 is TGTGCCAGCAGCGGGACTCTCAACACCGGGGAGCTGTTTTTT.

In this sample, this clonotype turned up a few times. The chain joins TRBV7-2 to TRBJ2-7; D is unclear. This CDR3 is built from 15 residues. Per germline, CDR1 SGHTA and CDR2 FQGNSA. Trimming removed 3 bases at V and 2 bases at J, with 14 bases between. The CDR3 loop reads CASSFSALEAYEQYF. The CDR3 nucleotides read TGTGCCAGCAGCTTTTCGGCCCTAGAGGCCTACGAGCAGTACTTC.

There are many counts of this clonotype. The rearrangement links TRBV6-1 to TRBJ1-2; 7 bases align to TRBD1. Germline V gives CDR1 MNHNS, CDR2 SASEGT. The CDR3 runs 16 residues. V shed 7 bases and J 4 bases; nucleotides not matched to a gene: 15. This CDR3 reads CASKPPGGGGSYGYTF. Written as DNA, the CDR3 is TGTGCCAGCAAACCCCCCGGAGGGGGCGGCTCCTATGGCTACACCTTC.

The CDR3 DNA sequence: TGTGCCAGCAGCTTAAGGTCCGGGCTTTACTTCTTC. It translates to CASSLRSGLYFF. The chain employs TRBV7-2 and TRBJ2-1; D not resolved. Germline V gene sequence: CDR1 SGHTA, CDR2 FQGNSA. Trimming stripped 2 bases from V and 16 bases from J, with 15 bases between. This CDR3 has 12 amino acids.

This clonotype occurred many times. CDR3 amino acids: CASSQDRIGVGRQFF. The CDR3, as DNA: TGCGCCAGCAGCCAAGATCGGATCGGGGTGGGTAGGCAGTTCTTC. The chain is built from TRBV4-3 and TRBJ2-1, with D perhaps matching TRBD2 (5 bases). V lost 0 bases to trimming and J lost 12 bases, with 18 bases between them. CDR3 size: 15 residues. Germline loops: CDR1 LGHNA, CDR2 YSLEER.

The gene calls are TRBV6-2 or TRBV6-3 and TRBJ1-6; 7 nucleotides match TRBD1. The CDR3 totals 14 residues. With V trimmed by 2 bases and J by 7 bases, 2 bases remained unmatched. CDR1 MNHEY and CDR2 SVGEGT come from the germline V gene. The CDR3 DNA reads TGTGCCAGCAGTTACGGCAGGGGGAATTCACCCCTCCACTTT. The encoded protein is CASSYGRGNSPLHF.

This clonotype showed up just a few times. The chain employs TRBV7-2 and TRBJ2-3, with TRBD2 identical over 9 bases. This CDR3 is 15 amino acids long. J lost 1 base, V lost 9 bases, and 8 bases had no gene match. Germline lookup yields CDR1 SGHTA and CDR2 FQGNSA. The CDR3 here is CASLLAGLRTDTQYF. CDR3 sequence (DNA): TGTGCCAGTCTACTAGCGGGCCTACGCACAGATACGCAGTATTTT. Full variable domain (remainder filled in from reference TRBV7-2 and TRBJ2-3): GAGVSQSPSNKVTEKGKDVELRCDPISGHTALYWYRQSLGQGLEFLIYFQGNSAPDKSGLPSDRFSAERTGGSVSTLTIQRTQQEDSAVYLCASLLAGLRTDTQYFGPGTRLTVL.

There are a few counts of this clonotype. The chain combines TRBV20-1 with TRBJ2-3, with D unresolved. The germline V gene encodes CDR1 DFQATT and CDR2 SNEGSKA (reference sequence). The CDR3 is 13 amino acids. Between the trimmed V and J ends, which lost 3 bases and 0 bases, there was a span of 7 bases. Here the CDR3 DNA reads TGCAGTGCTAGCCAAGACAGCACAGATACGCAGTATTTT. Translated, it gives CSASQDSTDTQYF.

V is TRBV7-2 and J is TRBJ2-3, with 14 bases lining up with TRBD2. Germline CDR1 and CDR2: SGHTA and FQGNSA. This CDR3 spans 17 amino acids. Trimming removed 5 bases from V and 7 bases from J; junction bases left unmatched: 11. This chain's CDR3 is CASSLGTSGRSGHTQYF. The DNA of the CDR3 is TGTGCCAGCAGCCTTGGGACTAGCGGGAGATCTGGGCATACGCAGTATTTT.

The gene calls are TRBV3-1 and TRBJ1-2; D gene uncertain. Trimming removed 1 base at V and 8 bases at J, with 8 bases between. Germline CDR1 reads LGHDT; CDR2 reads YNNKEL (reference sequence). The CDR3 is 12 amino acids. CDR3 amino acids: CASSQVEEGYTF. The CDR3, as DNA: TGTGCCAGCAGCCAAGTCGAAGAAGGCTACACCTTC.

There are many counts of this clonotype. This chain connects TRBV20-1 to TRBJ2-1, with D uncertain. Trimming pared 1 base from V and 3 bases from J, leaving 7 bases between. The CDR3 consists of 13 residues. The germline V gene has CDR1 DFQATT and CDR2 SNEGSKA (reference sequence). In DNA form, the CDR3 reads TGCAGTGCTAGAGTACCTTACTACAATGAGCAGTTCTTC. It encodes CSARVPYYNEQFF.

This clonotype was found a few times. The chain carries TRBV20-1 and TRBJ1-6; D is unclear. V lost 6 bases and J lost 9, with 9 bases in between. The germline CDR1 and CDR2 sequences are DFQATT and SNEGSKA (reference sequence). The CDR3 contains 11 residues. CDR3 protein: CSASTRSPLHF. CDR3 coding DNA: TGCAGTGCCTCGACACGTTCACCCCTCCACTTT.

This clonotype showed up just a few times. The genes are TRBV20-1 and TRBJ2-5, with D perhaps matching TRBD2 (6 bases). Trimming stripped 0 bases from V and 4 bases from J, with 12 bases between. Germline V lookup: CDR1 DFQATT, CDR2 SNEGSKA (reference sequence). The CDR3 covers 14 residues. The CDR3 loop is CSARDFSGRETQYF. DNA of the CDR3: TGCAGTGCTAGAGATTTTAGCGGTAGAGAGACCCAGTACTTC.